Listed below are T cell receptor beta chains from one sample, sequenced in a study of T cells in Graves' hyperthyroidism and ophthalmopathy. MiXCR, run by TCRdb on the multiplex PCR reads, gives a single entry per CDR3 protein. The data show fewer than 700,000 distinct CDR3 sequences, roughly a sixth seen once. Specimen: blood. The receptors shown here come from a woman younger than 35 with Graves' ophthalmopathy. Each CDR3 is given with its conserved first and last residue. D genes are given only for firm matches. Where a row states a size, it is once, few, many or the class of an expanded clone; other rows omit it.

V gene	clone size	D gene	CDR3 length	J gene	CDR3 DNA	CDR3 protein
TRBV6-1	few	-	12	TRBJ1-1	TGTGCCAGCAGTCCAGACTTCCTAGCGGCCGTCTTT	CASSPDFLAAVF
TRBV28	many	TRBD1	18	TRBJ2-7	TGTGCCAGCAGTTTATTCCGCTCCTCCGGGACAGGCTCCTACGAGCAGTACTTC	CASSLFRSSGTGSYEQYF
TRBV4-1	few	TRBD2	15	TRBJ2-7	TGTGCCAGCAGCTATGAGGAGAGCGGGAAACTAGAGCAGTACTTC	CASSYEESGKLEQYF
TRBV6-2/TRBV6-3	-	-	13	TRBJ1-6	TGTGCCAGCAGTTGGCTATCGGATTCACCCCTCCACTTT	CASSWLSDSPLHF
TRBV28	-	TRBD1	17	TRBJ1-2	TGTGCCAGCAGTTCCGGGACAGGGACTCGAGCTAACTATGGCTACACCTTC	CASSSGTGTRANYGYTF
TRBV7-3	few	-	13	TRBJ1-1	TGTGCCAGCAGCTTTCGGAGGGGCACTGAAGCTTTCTTT	CASSFRRGTEAFF
TRBV29-1	once	TRBD1	13	TRBJ1-4	TGCAGCGTTGAAACAGGGGGACTTGAAAAACTGTTTTTT	CSVETGGLEKLFF
TRBV6-1	many	TRBD1	14	TRBJ1-1	TGTGCCAGCAGAGCGACAGGGAGAATGACTGAAGCTTTCTTT	CASRATGRMTEAFF
TRBV28	many	-	17	TRBJ1-1	TGTGCCAGCATCCAGGGCTTGCTAACAGGGCGGGACACTGAAGCTTTCTTT	CASIQGLLTGRDTEAFF
TRBV7-3	many	-	16	TRBJ2-5	TGTGCCAGCAGCTTAACGTTCGATAGAGAAAGGGAGACCCAGTACTTC	CASSLTFDRERETQYF
TRBV28	many	TRBD1	15	TRBJ1-1	TGTGCCAGCAGTGAACCTACAGGGGTAACACTGAACGCTTTCTTT	CASSEPTGVTLNAFF
TRBV7-2	few	-	17	TRBJ2-6	TGTGCCAGCACCCATGGGGGACGGATCTCTGGGGCCAACGTCCTGACTTTC	CASTHGGRISGANVLTF
TRBV4-1	few	TRBD2	16	TRBJ2-2	TGCGCCAGCAGCCAAGGTCCTAGCGGGACCGCCGGGGAGCTGTTTTTT	CASSQGPSGTAGELFF
TRBV28	few	-	13	TRBJ2-1	TGTGCCAGCAGTTCTGGGACGGAGGATGAGCAGTTCTTC	CASSSGTEDEQFF
TRBV12-3/TRBV12-4	-	-	18	TRBJ2-6	TGTGCCAGCAGTTCCCCCGGGCCCGATACATCTGGGGCCAACGTCCTGACTTTC	CASSSPGPDTSGANVLTF
TRBV5-6	many	-	15	TRBJ1-2	TGTGCCAGCAGCTTCCGGACACCGACTAACTATGGCTACACCTTC	CASSFRTPTNYGYTF